These 23 T cell receptor beta chains share one sample of origin, sequenced in a study of beta chain features in type 1 diabetes. What was sequenced were expressed TCRB transcripts, since all of the isolated RNA had been reverse transcribed. TCRdb keeps only in-frame clones here, not all; method: immunoSEQ multiplex PCR. The table records roughly 450,000 clones, over 10% of them present only once. The sequenced sample consisted of naive CD4+ T cells from blood. Receptors originate from a woman between 18 and 29 years old in good health.

This clone turned up a few times. J is TRBJ1-5 and V is TRBV30; D is ambiguous. CDR1 is GTSNPN and CDR2 is SVGIG in the germline V gene (reference sequence). Trimming cost V 0 bases and J 0 bases, with 9 bases left between them. The CDR3 sequence is 15 residues long. CDR3 bases: TGTGCCTGGAGTGTACCAGGATATAGCAATCAGCCCCAGCATTTT. Amino acid sequence: CAWSVPGYSNQPQHF.

This clone was seen a handful of times. The chain couples TRBV7-9 to TRBJ1-2, with D uncertain. Trimming stripped 5 bases from V and 1 base from J, with 8 bases between. Germline-derived CDR1 and CDR2 are SEHNR and FQNEAQ (reference sequence). The CDR3 totals 13 residues. Here the CDR3 reads CASSHTDNYGYTF. The CDR3 DNA is TGTGCCAGCAGCCACACAGATAACTATGGCTACACCTTC.

This clone was found a few times. This chain links TRBV7-3 with TRBJ2-1, with 7 positions matching TRBD1. CDR3 length: 15 amino acids. Germline V lookup: CDR1 SGHTA, CDR2 FQGTGA. Trimming took 2 bases from V and 0 from J; bases not matched to a gene: 1. CDR3 sequence: CASSLGDSSYNEQFF. The DNA for the CDR3 is TGTGCCAGCAGCTTAGGGGACAGCTCCTACAATGAGCAGTTCTTC.

The chain is built from TRBV7-2 and TRBJ2-7; perhaps TRBD2 as D (5 bases). Germline assignment: CDR1 SGHTA and CDR2 FQGNSA. Trimming cost V 4 bases and J 3 bases, with 7 bases left between them. The CDR3 is made up of 12 amino acids. The CDR3 is CASSYGLYEQYF. The CDR3 bases are TGTGCCAGCAGCTACGGACTCTACGAGCAGTACTTC.

This clone was counted between two and nine times. This chain connects TRBV4-3 to TRBJ2-1; 7 bases map to TRBD1. V shed 4 bases and J 3 bases; nucleotides not matched to a gene: 3. The germline gives CDR1 LGHNA, CDR2 YSLEER. The CDR3 is 14 amino acids. The DNA of the CDR3 is TGCGCCAGCAGCCCAAGGGACAGCTACAATGAGCAGTTCTTC. Amino acid sequence: CASSPRDSYNEQFF.

V usage is TRBV30 and J usage is TRBJ2-1, with D tentatively TRBD1 or TRBD2 (5 bases each). Trimming cost V 2 bases and J 0 bases, with 29 bases left between them. CDR1 GTSNPN and CDR2 SVGIG come from the germline V gene (reference sequence). This CDR3 comprises 21 residues. The CDR3 spells CAWSRTTRGVLSRGSYNEQFF. CDR3 coding DNA: TGTGCCTGGAGTCGGACAACCAGAGGGGTTCTCTCCCGCGGCTCCTACAATGAGCAGTTCTTC.

CDR3 coding DNA: TGTGCCAGTAGTATGAGACAACGAGTGACCCAGTACTTC. As protein: CASSMRQRVTQYF. The chain couples TRBV19 to TRBJ2-5; D unresolved. The CDR3 totals 13 residues. The germline CDR1 and CDR2 sequences are LNHDA and SQIVND (reference sequence). Trimming took off 3 bases at V and 7 bases at J, with 12 bases between the two ends.

This chain uses TRBV19 with TRBJ2-7; TRBD2 might be the D (6 bases). Germline V lookup: CDR1 LNHDA, CDR2 SQIVND (reference sequence). V gave up 5 bases and J gave up 3 bases, with 8 bases separating them. This CDR3 is built from 12 residues. The CDR3 coding sequence is TGTGCCAGTAGTGAGGGACTCTACGAGCAGTACTTC. As protein: CASSEGLYEQYF.

This clone came up a few times. V gene TRBV7-9 combines with J gene TRBJ2-5, with D perhaps matching TRBD1 (5 bases). CDR3 length: 13 residues. Trimming cost V 5 bases and J 2 bases, with 9 bases left between them. Per germline, CDR1 SEHNR and CDR2 FQNEAQ (reference sequence). In DNA form, the CDR3 reads TGTGCCAGCAGCCTCAGACAGCAAGAGACCCAGTACTTC. Protein sequence: CASSLRQQETQYF.

There are a few counts of this clone. Different DNA sequences within this sample yield the same CDR3. The rearrangement uses TRBV28 and TRBJ2-6; D remains unclear. This CDR3 is 15 amino acids long. V was pared by 3 bases and J by 0 bases, with 6 bases between. Germline V gene data show CDR1 as MDHEN and CDR2 as SYDVKM. Here the CDR3 reads CASSLGSSGANVLTF. DNA of the CDR3: TGTGCCAGCAGTTTGGGTAGCTCTGGGGCCAACGTCCTGACTTTC.

The chain employs TRBV7-9 and TRBJ1-4, with D unresolved. Trimming took off 5 bases at V and 10 bases at J, with 14 bases between the two ends. CDR1 is SEHNR and CDR2 is FQNEAQ in the germline V gene (reference sequence). The CDR3 extends over 13 amino acids. CDR3: CASSQESVGKLFF. CDR3 DNA: TGTGCCAGCAGCCAAGAGTCGGTGGGAAAACTGTTTTTT. Filled out from reference TRBV7-9 and TRBJ1-4, the complete variable domain reads DTGVSQNPRHKITKRGQNVTFRCDPISEHNRLYWYRQTLGQGPEFLTYFQNEAQLEKSRLLSDRFSAERPKGSFSTLEIQRTEQGDSAMYLCASSQESVGKLFFGSGTQLSVL.

Only a few counts were recorded for this clone. V is TRBV5-1 and J is TRBJ2-1; no definite D call. The length of the CDR3 is 13 residues. V was shortened by 2 bases and J by 8 bases, with 11 bases between the two germline ends. The germline CDR1 and CDR2 sequences are SGHRS and YFSETQ. CDR3 nucleotide sequence: TGCGCCAGCAGCTTAGCTGGCCAGGATGAGCAGTTCTTC. It is translated as CASSLAGQDEQFF.

The rearrangement links TRBV7-3 to TRBJ1-3, with D perhaps matching TRBD1 (5 bases). This CDR3 region has 14 residues. Between the trimmed V and J ends, which lost 3 bases and 0 bases, there was a span of 6 bases. Germline-derived CDR1 and CDR2 are SGHTA and FQGTGA. CDR3 residues: CASSFDSSGNTIYF. CDR3 bases: TGTGCCAGCAGCTTCGACAGCTCTGGAAACACCATATATTTT. Based on the CDR3 plus reference TRBV7-3 and TRBJ1-3, the full variable domain is GAGVSQTPSNKVTEKGKYVELRCDPISGHTALYWYRQSLGQGPEFLIYFQGTGAADDSGLPNDRFFAVRPEGSVSTLKIQRTERGDSAVYLCASSFDSSGNTIYFGEGSWLTVV.

This clone has a handful of counts. V gene TRBV7-9 combines with J gene TRBJ1-6; perhaps TRBD1 as D (5 bases). Trimming pared 2 bases from V and 9 bases from J, leaving 17 bases between. Germline V gene sequence: CDR1 SEHNR, CDR2 FQNEAQ (reference sequence). The length of the CDR3 is 16 residues. DNA for the CDR3: TGTGCCAGCAGCTTAACCCGACTCAGGGAAGGTTCACCCCTCCACTTT. This sequence encodes CASSLTRLREGSPLHF.

This chain uses TRBV7-9 with TRBJ2-3, with D perhaps given as TRBD1 or TRBD2 (5 bases each). V lost 5 bases and J lost 1, with 10 bases in between. This CDR3 spans 14 amino acids. Germline V CDR1 and CDR2: SEHNR, FQNEAQ (reference sequence). The CDR3 nucleotides read TGTGCCAGCAGCATCGGGGCGGGCACAGATACGCAGTATTTT. This sequence encodes CASSIGAGTDTQYF.

There are a few counts of this clone. V usage is TRBV23-1 and J usage is TRBJ1-2; D is unresolved. TRBV23-1 is placed among ORFs of uncertain function. V gave up 6 bases and J gave up 5 bases, with 7 bases separating them. The CDR3 contains 11 residues. The CDR3 DNA is TGCGCCAGCAGCCCCGATTATGGCTACACCTTC. This codes for CASSPDYGYTF.

The chain carries TRBV4-2 and TRBJ2-3; TRBD2 matches at 13 bases. Germline loops: CDR1 LGHNA, CDR2 YNFKEQ. Trimming removed 0 bases from V and 5 bases from J; junction bases left unmatched: 5. The CDR3 consists of 17 residues. CDR3: CASSQDRLAGGGDTQYF. The CDR3 region has the DNA TGTGCCAGCAGCCAAGATCGACTAGCGGGGGGTGGAGATACGCAGTATTTT.

The chain recombines TRBV18 with TRBJ2-1, with D possibly TRBD2 on 6 matching bases. Trimming took 3 bases from V and 0 from J, leaving 15 bases between them. Germline V gene lookup returns CDR1 KGHSH and CDR2 LQKENI. CDR3 length: 17 amino acids. CDR3: CASSPRLPGVSYNEQFF. CDR3 DNA sequence: TGTGCCAGCTCACCGCGGTTACCGGGAGTCTCCTACAATGAGCAGTTCTTC.

This clone was recorded a few times. The genes are TRBV29-1 and TRBJ1-2, with D hard to call. The V end was cut by 6 bases, the J end by 2 bases, with 22 bases between. Germline lookup yields CDR1 SQVTM and CDR2 ANQGSEA. The CDR3 is 16 amino acids. The CDR3: CSVVVPGRRPNYGYTF. Here the CDR3 DNA reads TGCAGCGTAGTTGTCCCCGGACGGAGGCCGAACTATGGCTACACCTTC.

This clone was seen a handful of times. The same CDR3 also results from other DNA sequences found in this sample. The chain employs TRBV7-2 and TRBJ2-7, with 7 bases matching TRBD2. V shed 2 bases and J 0 bases; nucleotides not matched to a gene: 1. CDR3 length: 14 residues. Germline V gives CDR1 SGHTA, CDR2 FQGNSA. CDR3 protein: CASSLSGNSYEQYF. In nucleotides, the CDR3 is TGTGCCAGCAGCTTAAGCGGGAACTCCTACGAGCAGTACTTC.

This rearrangement joins TRBV9 to TRBJ1-1; D gene ambiguous. CDR1 and CDR2 from the germline V gene are SGDLS and YYNGEE. The CDR3 length is 14 residues. Trimming removed 0 bases from V and 5 bases from J, with 11 bases in between. The CDR3: CASSVVQRGTEAFF. CDR3 coding DNA: TGTGCCAGCAGCGTAGTGCAACGGGGAACTGAAGCTTTCTTT.

This clone has a handful of counts. The CDR3 nucleotides are TGTGCCACCAGCCTCGGGGCGAGCTCCTACAATGAGCAGTTCTTC. It is translated as CATSLGASSYNEQFF. J is TRBJ2-1 and V is TRBV15; either TRBD1 or TRBD2 may supply D (5 bases each). CDR1 LNHNV and CDR2 YYDKDF come from the germline V gene (reference sequence). With 5 bases removed from V and 0 bases from J, the gap between germline ends came to 11 bases. The CDR3 is made up of 15 amino acids.

V usage is TRBV5-1 and J usage is TRBJ2-5; D gene uncertain. There are 12 residues in the CDR3. V was trimmed by 1 base and J by 4 bases, leaving 5 bases between them. Per the germline V gene, CDR1 is SGHRS and CDR2 is YFSETQ. CDR3 nucleotide sequence: TGCGCCAGCAGCTTGAACCCAGAGACCCAGTACTTC. This translates into CASSLNPETQYF.